These 5 T cell receptor beta chains were sequenced from one sample in a study of T cells in Graves' hyperthyroidism and ophthalmopathy. Amplified TCR beta CDR3 regions came from RNA transcripts. The HTBI primer set was used in a first-round RT-PCR of the TCR CDR3. TCRdb called the multiplex PCR reads again in MiXCR, with one record for every CDR3 protein. The sample includes around 600,000 distinct CDR3 sequences, more than 12% of them seen just once. The sample taken for sequencing was blood. The receptor set was obtained from a woman between 50 and 59 years old with Graves' ophthalmopathy.

This clonotype showed up many times. The chain has TRBV13 and TRBJ2-1, with 12 bases identical to TRBD2. This CDR3 comprises 20 residues. V dropped 7 bases and J dropped 4; count of bases not matched to a gene: 20. Germline V gene lookup returns CDR1 PRHDT and CDR2 FYEKMQ (reference sequence). The CDR3 nucleotides are TGTGCCAGCACCCGGCGCGGACAGGGTGGGCTAGCGGGAGGGTACAATGAGCAGTTCTTC. Translating gives CASTRRGQGGLAGGYNEQFF.

This clonotype was seen a few times. This chain connects TRBV18 to TRBJ2-1; TRBD1 matches 9 bases. The CDR3 covers 16 residues. CDR1 and CDR2 from the germline V gene are KGHSH and LQKENI. The junction had 4 bases not matched to a gene; V was cut back by 3 bases and J by 1 base. Written as DNA, the CDR3 is TGTGCCAGCTCACCTTCGACAGGGGGGTCCTACAATGAGCAGTTCTTC. Residues: CASSPSTGGSYNEQFF.

As to this clonotype: A much more abundant neighbour one base away suggests this may be a read error. The chain carries TRBV29-1 and TRBJ2-1; 7 positions match TRBD2. This CDR3 comprises 15 residues. Trimming took 1 base from V and 3 from J; bases not matched to a gene: 6. Germline V lookup: CDR1 SQVTM, CDR2 ANQGSEA. CDR3: CSVEGGEGYYNEQFF. CDR3 bases: TGCAGCGTTGAAGGGGGGGAGGGATACTACAATGAGCAGTTCTTC.

CDR3: CASSQDLAAPPGNTGELFF. DNA of the CDR3: TGTGCCAGCAGCCAAGATTTGGCGGCTCCCCCAGGGAACACCGGGGAGCTGTTTTTT. V is TRBV4-2 and J is TRBJ2-2; D gene ambiguous. Germline V gene lookup returns CDR1 LGHNA and CDR2 YNFKEQ. The CDR3 contains 19 residues. V was cut by 0 bases and J by 1 base, with 18 bases left in between.

This clonotype was counted once. V and J are TRBV6-2 or TRBV6-3 and TRBJ1-6, with TRBD1 identical over 12 bases. With V trimmed by 5 bases and J by 6 bases, 8 bases remained unmatched. The CDR3 contains 17 residues. Germline CDR1 MNHEY, CDR2 SVGEGT. The CDR3 protein is CASSLTGQGARNSPLHF. The CDR3 DNA sequence: TGTGCCAGCAGTCTCACGGGACAGGGGGCGCGTAATTCACCCCTCCACTTT.